This T cell receptor beta chain is from a study of CD8 T cells in Susac syndrome. The authors reverse transcribed roughly 0.5 to 1 ug RNA with random hexamers. TCRdb re-called the immunoSEQ multiplex PCR reads with MiXCR, one entry per CDR3 protein. The sample has around 190,000 distinct CDR3 sequences; 90% to 95% are singletons. The CD8+ and CD4+ T cells were negatively isolated, with the TEMRA cells enriched by FACS. V lost 2 bases, J lost 7 bases, and 7 bases stayed unmatched. Germline values: CDR1 KGHSH, CDR2 LQKENI. The CDR3 covers 14 residues. V is TRBV18 and J is TRBJ2-7; 8 nucleotides match TRBD2. The sample comprised CD4+ T cells from PBMCs. The source is a human donor in good health. The CDR3 nucleotides read TGTGCCAGCTCACCAGCGGGGGGCTCCTGGGAGCAGTACTTC. Translation: CASSPAGGSWEQYF.